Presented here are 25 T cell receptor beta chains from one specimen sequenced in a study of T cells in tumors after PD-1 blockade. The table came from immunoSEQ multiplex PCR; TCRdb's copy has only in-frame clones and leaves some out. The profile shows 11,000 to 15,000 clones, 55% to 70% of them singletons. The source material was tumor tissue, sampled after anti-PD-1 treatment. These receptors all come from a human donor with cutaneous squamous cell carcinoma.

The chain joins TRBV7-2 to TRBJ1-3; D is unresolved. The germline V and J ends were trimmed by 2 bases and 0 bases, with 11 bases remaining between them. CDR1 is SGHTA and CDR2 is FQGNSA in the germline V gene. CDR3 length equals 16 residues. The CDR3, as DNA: TGTGCCAGCAGCTTAAGTAGGCAGTACTCTGGAAACACCATATATTTT. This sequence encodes CASSLSRQYSGNTIYF. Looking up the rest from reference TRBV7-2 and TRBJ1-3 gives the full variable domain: GAGVSQSPSNKVTEKGKDVELRCDPISGHTALYWYRQSLGQGLEFLIYFQGNSAPDKSGLPSDRFSAERTGGSVSTLTIQRTQQEDSAVYLCASSLSRQYSGNTIYFGEGSWLTVV.

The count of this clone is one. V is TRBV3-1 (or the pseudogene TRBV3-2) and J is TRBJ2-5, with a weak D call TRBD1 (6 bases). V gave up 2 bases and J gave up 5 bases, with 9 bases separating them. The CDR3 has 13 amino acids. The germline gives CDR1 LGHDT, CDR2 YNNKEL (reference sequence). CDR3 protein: CASSQMRGETQYF. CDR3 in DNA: TGTGCCAGCAGCCAAATGAGGGGGGAGACCCAGTACTTC.

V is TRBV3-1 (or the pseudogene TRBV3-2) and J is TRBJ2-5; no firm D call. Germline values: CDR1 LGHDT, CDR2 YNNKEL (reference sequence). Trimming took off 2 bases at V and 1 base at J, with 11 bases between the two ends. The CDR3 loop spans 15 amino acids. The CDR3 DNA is TGTGCCAGCAGCCAACTTTCGGTCACCCAAGAGACCCAGTACTTC. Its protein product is CASSQLSVTQETQYF.

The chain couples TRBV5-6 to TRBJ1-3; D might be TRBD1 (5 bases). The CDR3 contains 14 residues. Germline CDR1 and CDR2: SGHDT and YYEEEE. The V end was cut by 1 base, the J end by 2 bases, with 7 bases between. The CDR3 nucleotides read TGTGCCAGCAGCTTGTGGGGGGCTGGAAACACCATATATTTT. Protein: CASSLWGAGNTIYF. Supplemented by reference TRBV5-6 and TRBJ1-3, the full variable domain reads DAGVTQSPTHLIKTRGQQVTLRCSPKSGHDTVSWYQQALGQGPQFIFQYYEEEERQRGNFPDRFSGHQFPNYSSELNVNALLLGDSALYLCASSLWGAGNTIYFGEGSWLTVV.

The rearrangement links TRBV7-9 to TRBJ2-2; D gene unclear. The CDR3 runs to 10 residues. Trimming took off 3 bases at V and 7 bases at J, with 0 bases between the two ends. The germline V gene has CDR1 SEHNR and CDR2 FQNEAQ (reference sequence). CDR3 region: CASSFGELFF. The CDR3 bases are TGTGCCAGCAGCTTCGGGGAGCTGTTTTTT.

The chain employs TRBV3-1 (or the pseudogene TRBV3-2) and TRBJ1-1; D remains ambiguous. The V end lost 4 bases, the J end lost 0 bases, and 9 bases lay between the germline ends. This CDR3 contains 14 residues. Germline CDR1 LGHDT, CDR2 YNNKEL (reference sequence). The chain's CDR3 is CASSLGWLNTEAFF. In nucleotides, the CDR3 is TGTGCCAGCAGCCTGGGATGGCTGAACACTGAAGCTTTCTTT.

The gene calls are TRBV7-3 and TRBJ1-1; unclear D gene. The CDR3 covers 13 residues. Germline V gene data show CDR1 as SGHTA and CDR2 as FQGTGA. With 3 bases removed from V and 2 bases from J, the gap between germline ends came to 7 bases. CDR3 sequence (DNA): TGTGCCAGCAGCTTGGCGGGTAACACTGAAGCTTTCTTT. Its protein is CASSLAGNTEAFF.

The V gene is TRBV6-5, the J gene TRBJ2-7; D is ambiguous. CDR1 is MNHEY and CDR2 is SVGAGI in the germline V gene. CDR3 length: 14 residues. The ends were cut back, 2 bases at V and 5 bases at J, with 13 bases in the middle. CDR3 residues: CASSYRQASHEQYF. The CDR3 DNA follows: TGTGCCAGCAGTTACCGGCAGGCGAGTCACGAGCAGTACTTC.

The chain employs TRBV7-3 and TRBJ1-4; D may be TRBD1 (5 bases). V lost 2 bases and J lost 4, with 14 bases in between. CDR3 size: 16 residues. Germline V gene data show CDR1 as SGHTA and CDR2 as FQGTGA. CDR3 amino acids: CASSLGYDRYNEKLFF. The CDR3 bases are TGTGCCAGCAGCTTAGGCTACGACAGATATAATGAAAAACTGTTTTTT.

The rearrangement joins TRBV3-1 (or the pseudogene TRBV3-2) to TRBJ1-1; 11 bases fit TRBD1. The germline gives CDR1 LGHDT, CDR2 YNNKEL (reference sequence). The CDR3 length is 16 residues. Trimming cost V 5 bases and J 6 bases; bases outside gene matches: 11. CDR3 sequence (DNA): TGTGCCAGCAGCTTTTCGGGGACAGGGGGTGGGGCTGAAGCTTTCTTT. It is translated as CASSFSGTGGGAEAFF.

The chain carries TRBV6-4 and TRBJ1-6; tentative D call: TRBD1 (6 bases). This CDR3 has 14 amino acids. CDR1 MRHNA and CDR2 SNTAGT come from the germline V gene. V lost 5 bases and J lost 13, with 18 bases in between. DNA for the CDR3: TGTGCCAGCAGTATACAGGGTAGCGGAACTCCCCTCCACTTT. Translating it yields CASSIQGSGTPLHF.

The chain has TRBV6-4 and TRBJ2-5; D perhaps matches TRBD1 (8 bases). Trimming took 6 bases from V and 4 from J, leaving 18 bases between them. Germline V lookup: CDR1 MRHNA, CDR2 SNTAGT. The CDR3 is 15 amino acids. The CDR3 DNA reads TGTGCCAGCAGACCACAGGGGGGGGCCGGAGAGACCCAGTACTTC. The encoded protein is CASRPQGGAGETQYF.

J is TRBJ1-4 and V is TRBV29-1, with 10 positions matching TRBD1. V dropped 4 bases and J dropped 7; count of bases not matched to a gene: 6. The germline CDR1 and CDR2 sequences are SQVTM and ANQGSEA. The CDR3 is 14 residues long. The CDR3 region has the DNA TGCAGCGTTGTTGTGACAGGGGGCACTGAAAAACTGTTTTTT. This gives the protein CSVVVTGGTEKLFF.

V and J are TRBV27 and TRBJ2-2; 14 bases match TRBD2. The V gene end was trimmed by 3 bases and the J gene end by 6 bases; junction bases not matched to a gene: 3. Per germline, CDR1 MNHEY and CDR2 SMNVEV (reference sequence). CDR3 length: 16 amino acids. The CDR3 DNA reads TGTGCCAGCAGTTTGGGACTAGCGGGAGAATCCGGGGAGCTGTTTTTT. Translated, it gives CASSLGLAGESGELFF.

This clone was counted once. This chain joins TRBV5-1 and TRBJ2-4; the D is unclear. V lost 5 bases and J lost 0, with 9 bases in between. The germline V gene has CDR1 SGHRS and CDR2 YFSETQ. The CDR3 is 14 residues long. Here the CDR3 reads CASSGTLAKNIQYF. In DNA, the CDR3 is TGCGCCAGCAGTGGAACCTTAGCCAAAAACATTCAGTACTTC.

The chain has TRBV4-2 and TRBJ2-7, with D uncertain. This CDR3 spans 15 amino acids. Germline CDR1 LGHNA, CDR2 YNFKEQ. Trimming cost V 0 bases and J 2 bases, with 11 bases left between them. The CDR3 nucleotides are TGTGCCAGCAGCCAAGATTTCCGCAGAGCCTACGAGCAGTACTTC. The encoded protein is CASSQDFRRAYEQYF.

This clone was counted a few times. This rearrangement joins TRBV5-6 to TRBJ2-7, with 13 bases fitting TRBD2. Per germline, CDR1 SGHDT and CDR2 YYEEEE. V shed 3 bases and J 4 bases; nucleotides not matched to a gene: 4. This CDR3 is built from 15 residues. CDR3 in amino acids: CASSSLAGGRYEQYF. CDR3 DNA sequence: TGTGCCAGCAGCTCACTAGCGGGGGGGCGGTACGAGCAGTACTTC. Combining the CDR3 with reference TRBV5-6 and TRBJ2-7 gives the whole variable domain DAGVTQSPTHLIKTRGQQVTLRCSPKSGHDTVSWYQQALGQGPQFIFQYYEEEERQRGNFPDRFSGHQFPNYSSELNVNALLLGDSALYLCASSSLAGGRYEQYFGPGTRLTVT.

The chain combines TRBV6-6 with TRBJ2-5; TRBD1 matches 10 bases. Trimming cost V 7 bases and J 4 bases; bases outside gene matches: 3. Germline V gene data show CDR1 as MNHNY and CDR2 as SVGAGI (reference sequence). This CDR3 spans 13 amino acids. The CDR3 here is CASTDRGGETQYF. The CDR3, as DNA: TGTGCCAGCACGGACAGGGGGGGAGAGACCCAGTACTTC.

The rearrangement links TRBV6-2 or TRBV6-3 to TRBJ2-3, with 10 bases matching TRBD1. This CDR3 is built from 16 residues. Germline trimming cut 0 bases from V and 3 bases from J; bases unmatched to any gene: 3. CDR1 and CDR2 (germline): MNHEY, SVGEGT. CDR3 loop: CASSYSPGQGTDTQYF. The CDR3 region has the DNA TGTGCCAGCAGTTACTCGCCGGGACAGGGGACAGATACGCAGTATTTT.

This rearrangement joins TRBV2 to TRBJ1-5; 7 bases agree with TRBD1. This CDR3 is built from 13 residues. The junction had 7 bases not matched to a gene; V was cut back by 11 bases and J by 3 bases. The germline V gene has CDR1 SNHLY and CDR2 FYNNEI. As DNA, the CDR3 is TGTGCCTGGCGGGGACAGCTCAATCAGCCCCAGCATTTT. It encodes CAWRGQLNQPQHF.

DNA of the CDR3: TGCGCCAGCAGCTTGAGGAGGGACAGGGCCACCTATGGCTACACCTTC. It translates to CASSLRRDRATYGYTF. V and J are TRBV5-1 and TRBJ1-2, with 9 nucleotides matching TRBD1. V lost 1 base, J lost 4 bases, and 8 bases stayed unmatched. The CDR3 length is 16 residues. From germline, CDR1 is SGHRS and CDR2 YFSETQ.

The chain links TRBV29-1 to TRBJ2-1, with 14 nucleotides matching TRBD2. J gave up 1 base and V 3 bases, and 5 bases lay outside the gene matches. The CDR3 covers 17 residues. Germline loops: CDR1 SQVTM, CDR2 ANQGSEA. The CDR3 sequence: CSVDGRLAGGSYNEQFF. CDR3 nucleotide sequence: TGCAGCGTTGATGGGAGACTAGCGGGAGGGTCCTACAATGAGCAGTTCTTC.

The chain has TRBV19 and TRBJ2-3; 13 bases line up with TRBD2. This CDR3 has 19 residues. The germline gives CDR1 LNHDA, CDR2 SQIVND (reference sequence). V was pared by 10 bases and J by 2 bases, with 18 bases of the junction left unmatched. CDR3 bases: TGTGCCACCAGACTACTAGGACTAGCGGGGGCCTCGGACACAGATACGCAGTATTTT. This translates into CATRLLGLAGASDTDTQYF.

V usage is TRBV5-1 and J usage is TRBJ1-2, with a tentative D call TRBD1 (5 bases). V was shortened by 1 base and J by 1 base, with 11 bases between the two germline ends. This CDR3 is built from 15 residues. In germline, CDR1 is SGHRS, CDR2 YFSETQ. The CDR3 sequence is CASSLFGDLNYGYTF. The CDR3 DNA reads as TGCGCCAGCAGCTTGTTCGGGGACCTTAACTATGGCTACACCTTC.

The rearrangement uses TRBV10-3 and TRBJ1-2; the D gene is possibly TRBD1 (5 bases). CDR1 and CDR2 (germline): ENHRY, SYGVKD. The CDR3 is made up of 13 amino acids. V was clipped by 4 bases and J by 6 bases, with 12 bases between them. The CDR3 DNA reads TGTGCCATCAGTGTGGACAAGGAGAATGGCTACACCTTC. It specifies CAISVDKENGYTF.